These 32 T cell receptor beta chains were all obtained from the same sample, sequenced in a study of patients and donors after allogeneic stem cell transplantation. In TCRdb, the RT-PCR reads were re-called with MiXCR into one record per CDR3 protein. This sample has approximately 220,000 distinct CDR3 sequences, with around 40% found just once. The sample comprised blood, either unsorted or a sorted T cell fraction (not recorded which). The receptor source for this set is a human donor who was either an allogeneic HSCT recipient or a stem cell or donor lymphocyte infusion donor (not recorded which). It is not recorded whose cells these are; they may come from a transplant donor.

This clonotype was seen a handful of times. The chain is built from TRBV6-1 and TRBJ1-1, with no clear D. The CDR3 runs to 14 residues. Germline CDR1 is MNHNS and CDR2 is SASEGT. V dropped 1 base and J dropped 1 base, with 7 bases sitting between them. CDR3 in amino acids: CASSEELPNTEAFF. In DNA, the CDR3 is TGTGCCAGCAGTGAAGAGCTCCCGAACACTGAAGCTTTCTTT.

This clonotype appeared a few times. The gene calls are TRBV10-3 and TRBJ1-1; 9 positions agree with TRBD1. After removal of 10 bases from V and 4 bases from J, the junction contained 7 bases not matched to a gene. The CDR3 is 13 residues long. The germline gives CDR1 ENHRY, CDR2 SYGVKD. CDR3 sequence reads: CATEQTGGTEAFF. The DNA for the CDR3 is TGTGCCACCGAACAGACAGGGGGCACTGAAGCTTTCTTT.

The chain has TRBV18 and TRBJ2-3; D call uncertain. V was cut by 1 base and J by 0 bases, with 8 bases left in between. Germline V lookup: CDR1 KGHSH, CDR2 LQKENI. The CDR3 extends over 15 amino acids. The chain's CDR3 is CASSPRAGSTDTQYF. DNA for the CDR3: TGTGCCAGCTCACCACGGGCAGGCAGCACAGATACGCAGTATTTT.

The CDR3 is CSARDRAVPPEAFF. The CDR3 bases are TGCAGTGCTAGAGACCGGGCCGTGCCCCCTGAAGCTTTCTTT. This chain uses TRBV20-1 with TRBJ1-1; D remains ambiguous. Trimming took off 0 bases at V and 6 bases at J, with 14 bases between the two ends. Germline lookup yields CDR1 DFQATT and CDR2 SNEGSKA (reference sequence). CDR3 length: 14 amino acids.

A few counts support this clonotype. This chain joins TRBV20-1 and TRBJ1-5, with 7 bases identical to TRBD1. CDR1 and CDR2 (germline): DFQATT, SNEGSKA (reference sequence). The CDR3 has 13 residues. The V segment lost 3 bases and the J segment 4 bases; nucleotides outside the gene matches: 3. The CDR3 sequence: CSARTTGNQPQHF. Written as DNA, the CDR3 is TGCAGTGCTAGGACGACAGGGAATCAGCCCCAGCATTTT.

This chain links TRBV19 with TRBJ2-5, with TRBD1 identical over 7 bases. This CDR3 has 16 amino acids. Germline assignment: CDR1 LNHDA and CDR2 SQIVND (reference sequence). V was pared by 5 bases and J by 2 bases, with 11 bases of the junction left unmatched. Here the CDR3 DNA reads TGTGCCAGTAGTCCAACCCGGGACAGACTACAAGAGACCCAGTACTTC. It specifies CASSPTRDRLQETQYF.

This clonotype occurred a few times. This chain connects TRBV11-2 to TRBJ2-3; TRBD2 matches 8 bases. From germline, CDR1 is SGHAT and CDR2 FQNNGV. The CDR3 runs to 18 residues. Losses at the gene ends were 5 bases for V and 0 bases for J; bases not matched to a gene: 13. The CDR3 nucleotides read TGTGCCAGCAGCCGGGGCGTGGGACTAGGGACTAGCACAGATACGCAGTATTTT. This gives the protein CASSRGVGLGTSTDTQYF. Using reference TRBV11-2 and TRBJ2-3 for the parts outside the CDR3, the full variable domain is EAGVAQSPRYKIIEKRQSVAFWCNPISGHATLYWYQQILGQGPKLLIQFQNNGVVDDSQLPKDRFSAERLKGVDSTLKIQPAKLEDSAVYLCASSRGVGLGTSTDTQYFGPGTRLTVL.

This clonotype was counted a few times. This chain links TRBV6-5 with TRBJ2-3; D might be TRBD2 (6 bases). Per the germline V gene, CDR1 is MNHEY and CDR2 is SVGAGI. Trimming shortened V by 0 bases and J by 2 bases, and 15 bases separated the two germline ends. The CDR3 sequence is 17 residues long. As DNA, the CDR3 is TGTGCCAGCAGTTACTCGGGACTGCGGCTCCCCACAGATACGCAGTATTTT. Its translation: CASSYSGLRLPTDTQYF.

The V and J genes are TRBV27 and TRBJ1-2; tentative D call: TRBD1 (6 bases). The CDR3 totals 15 residues. Germline assignment: CDR1 MNHEY and CDR2 SMNVEV (reference sequence). Trimming left V 4 bases short and J 8 bases short, with 20 bases between. The CDR3 nucleotides read TGTGCCAGCAGTTCCACGACAGGACCCCCGGGAGGCTACACCTTC. Its protein product is CASSSTTGPPGGYTF.

This clonotype appeared a few times. The chain recombines TRBV4-2 with TRBJ1-1; D uncertain. The CDR3 loop spans 13 amino acids. The V end lost 1 base, the J end lost 11 bases, and 14 bases lay between the germline ends. CDR1 LGHNA and CDR2 YNFKEQ come from the germline V gene. CDR3 DNA sequence: TGTGCCAGCAGCCAAGGACTGGGTTCTTGGGCTTTCTTT. It yields the protein CASSQGLGSWAFF.

This clonotype was counted only a few times. The genes are TRBV7-9 and TRBJ1-1; 7 bases match TRBD1. Germline V gene lookup returns CDR1 SEHNR and CDR2 FQNEAQ (reference sequence). The CDR3 runs to 10 residues. V trimming: 10 bases; J trimming: 9 bases; junction bases outside the gene matches: 5. CDR3 loop: CATRGEKAFF. The CDR3 bases are TGTGCCACCAGGGGGGAGAAAGCTTTCTTT.

The V call is TRBV4-1, the J call TRBJ2-3; no firm D call. V dropped 1 base and J dropped 1 base, with 12 bases sitting between them. The CDR3 totals 16 residues. The germline gives CDR1 MGHRA, CDR2 YSYEKL. The CDR3 sequence is CASSQGFPRGTDTQYF. The CDR3 nucleotides read TGCGCCAGCAGCCAAGGATTCCCCAGAGGCACAGATACGCAGTATTTT.

The CDR3 spells CASSFLAGYNEQFF. The CDR3 DNA reads TGTGCCAGCAGCTTCCTAGCGGGCTACAATGAGCAGTTCTTC. The chain employs TRBV7-9 and TRBJ2-1, with 8 bases fitting TRBD2. The germline CDR1 and CDR2 sequences are SEHNR and FQNEAQ (reference sequence). The CDR3 sequence is 14 residues long. V lost 3 bases and J lost 3; bases outside the gene matches: 1.

This clonotype was seen a handful of times. The V call is TRBV9, the J call TRBJ1-6; D gene uncertain. There are 14 residues in the CDR3. The V gene lost 2 bases and the J gene lost 6 bases, with 9 bases spanning the gap. Per germline, CDR1 SGDLS and CDR2 YYNGEE. The CDR3 here is CASSVSDSNSPLHF. CDR3 DNA: TGTGCCAGCAGCGTGTCGGATTCTAATTCACCCCTCCACTTT. Looking up the rest from reference TRBV9 and TRBJ1-6 gives the full variable domain: DSGVTQTPKHLITATGQRVTLRCSPRSGDLSVYWYQQSLDQGLQFLIQYYNGEERAKGNILERFSAQQFPDLHSELNLSSLELGDSALYFCASSVSDSNSPLHFGNGTRLTVT.

The chain joins TRBV7-9 to TRBJ2-7, with 8 bases lining up with TRBD2. Germline trimming cut 5 bases from V and 3 bases from J; bases unmatched to any gene: 9. Per germline, CDR1 SEHNR and CDR2 FQNEAQ (reference sequence). CDR3 size: 15 residues. CDR3: CASSPSAGGFYEQYF. The CDR3 nucleotides are TGTGCCAGCAGCCCCTCGGCGGGGGGATTCTACGAGCAGTACTTC.

This clonotype was seen more than once but under ten times. CDR3 amino acids: CATSRDSGYEQYF. The CDR3 DNA follows: TGTGCCACCAGCAGAGATAGCGGCTACGAGCAGTACTTC. The chain links TRBV15 to TRBJ2-7; possible D gene TRBD2, 6 bases. Germline V gene data show CDR1 as LNHNV and CDR2 as YYDKDF (reference sequence). V lost 0 bases, J lost 3 bases, and 6 bases lay in between. CDR3 length: 13 residues.

The V and J genes are TRBV6-5 and TRBJ2-1, with 8 positions matching TRBD1. Germline trimming cut 6 bases from V and 4 bases from J; bases unmatched to any gene: 8. The CDR3 is 15 residues long. Germline values: CDR1 MNHEY, CDR2 SVGAGI. The CDR3 DNA follows: TGTGCCAGCAGCTCATCCCGGGACAGGTACAATGAGCAGTTCTTC. It encodes CASSSSRDRYNEQFF.

This clonotype was observed a few times. V gene TRBV10-3 combines with J gene TRBJ1-2, with D possibly matching TRBD1 (6 bases). The CDR3 runs to 17 residues. Germline V gives CDR1 ENHRY, CDR2 SYGVKD. V was trimmed by 0 bases and J by 0 bases, leaving 14 bases between them. The CDR3 bases are TGTGCCATCAGTGAGTCCCTGCGACAGGCCTCTAACTATGGCTACACCTTC. This sequence encodes CAISESLRQASNYGYTF.

The chain uses TRBV12-3 or TRBV12-4 and TRBJ1-1, with D possibly TRBD1 on 6 matching bases. The CDR3 sequence is 11 residues long. Trimming took off 6 bases at V and 12 bases at J, with 14 bases between the two ends. The CDR3 protein is CASRTGPHSFF. Written as DNA, the CDR3 is TGTGCCAGCAGAACAGGGCCACACTCTTTCTTT.

The chain uses TRBV12-3 or TRBV12-4 and TRBJ1-1, with D maybe TRBD1 (6 bases). Trimming took 3 bases from V and 4 from J, leaving 12 bases between them. The CDR3 has 14 amino acids. The DNA of the CDR3 is TGTGCCAGCAGTTTCGGGACACTTCTCACTGAAGCTTTCTTT. This codes for CASSFGTLLTEAFF.

The chain couples TRBV4-2 to TRBJ2-7; 13 bases align to TRBD2. The trim removed 4 bases at V and 4 bases at J, leaving 7 bases unmatched. This CDR3 has 16 amino acids. Germline V gene sequence: CDR1 LGHNA, CDR2 YNFKEQ. As DNA, the CDR3 is TGTGCCAGCAGCCTTACTAGCGGGGGGGCGGCGTACGAGCAGTACTTC. It translates to CASSLTSGGAAYEQYF.

This clonotype was seen more than once but under ten times. J is TRBJ1-5 and V is TRBV12-3 or TRBV12-4; D unresolved. The length of the CDR3 is 15 residues. V was cut by 3 bases and J by 6 bases, with 15 bases left in between. In DNA, the CDR3 is TGTGCCAGCAGTTTTCTGGGTGGTCGGACTCAGCCCCAGCATTTT. Encoded protein: CASSFLGGRTQPQHF.

This clonotype was picked up a small number of times. V usage is TRBV6-2 or TRBV6-3 and J usage is TRBJ1-6; a weak D match, TRBD1 (5 bases). Deletions cut 8 bases from V and 7 bases from J, with 6 bases between. The CDR3 consists of 11 residues. Germline CDR1 MNHEY, CDR2 SVGEGT. The CDR3 is CASGQNSPLHF. DNA for the CDR3: TGTGCCAGCGGACAAAATTCACCCCTCCACTTT.

J is TRBJ2-1 and V is TRBV7-2, with D maybe TRBD1 (6 bases). Trimming removed 5 bases from V and 6 bases from J, with 26 bases in between. Looked up from germline, CDR1 is SGHTA and CDR2 is FQGNSA. CDR3 length: 18 residues. CDR3 sequence reads: CASSRRGKGTTTGNEQFF. The CDR3 coding sequence is TGTGCCAGCAGCCGTAGGGGTAAAGGGACAACTACAGGCAATGAGCAGTTCTTC.

In its sample, this clonotype was seen many times. V is TRBV5-5 and J is TRBJ1-1; the D is unclear. V was cut by 4 bases and J by 1 base, with 8 bases left in between. The CDR3 contains 13 residues. Germline V gene lookup returns CDR1 SGHKS and CDR2 YYEKEE (reference sequence). The CDR3 region is CASSPRPNTEAFF. DNA for the CDR3: TGTGCCAGCAGCCCCCGACCGAACACTGAAGCTTTCTTT.

This clonotype was recorded a few times. J is TRBJ1-6 and V is TRBV5-1, with 7 bases fitting TRBD1. V gave up 4 bases and J gave up 5 bases; unmatched junction bases: 9. The CDR3 is 16 amino acids. CDR1 SGHRS and CDR2 YFSETQ come from the germline V gene. Written as DNA, the CDR3 is TGCGCCAGCAGCCAGACCGGGACAGTGAATAATTCACCCCTCCACTTT. This encodes CASSQTGTVNNSPLHF.

The J gene is TRBJ1-3, the V gene TRBV6-6; D is uncertain. The CDR3 sequence is 14 residues long. CDR1 is MNHNY, CDR2 SVGAGI, per germline (reference sequence). With 2 bases removed from V and 4 bases from J, the gap between germline ends came to 9 bases. The CDR3 loop reads CASSYEGSGNTIYF. CDR3 bases: TGTGCCAGCAGTTACGAGGGTTCAGGAAACACCATATATTTT.

In its sample, this clonotype was seen a few times. The gene calls are TRBV5-1 and TRBJ1-1, with D uncertain. Germline CDR1 and CDR2: SGHRS and YFSETQ. V gave up 0 bases and J gave up 4 bases, with 10 bases separating them. The CDR3 sequence is 14 residues long. The CDR3 loop reads CASSLGDMATEAFF. CDR3 DNA sequence: TGCGCCAGCAGCTTGGGAGACATGGCCACTGAAGCTTTCTTT.

This clonotype occurred a few times. This chain connects TRBV12-3 or TRBV12-4 to TRBJ1-5; D remains unclear. V shed 6 bases and J shed 4 bases, with 7 bases lying between them. The CDR3 loop spans 12 amino acids. CDR3 loop: CASSPRNQPQHF. CDR3 in DNA: TGTGCCAGCAGCCCAAGGAATCAGCCCCAGCATTTT.

The rearrangement links TRBV5-5 to TRBJ1-1, with unresolved D. Per the germline V gene, CDR1 is SGHKS and CDR2 is YYEKEE (reference sequence). The CDR3 length is 15 residues. Trimming left V 0 bases short and J 3 bases short, with 12 bases between. CDR3 region: CASSLAPQSHTEAFF. In DNA, the CDR3 is TGTGCCAGCAGCTTGGCCCCACAGTCCCACACTGAAGCTTTCTTT.

This rearrangement joins TRBV12-3 or TRBV12-4 to TRBJ1-5; a weak D match, TRBD1 (6 bases). The CDR3 spans 14 residues. The V end was cut by 10 bases, the J end by 3 bases, with 16 bases between. Here the CDR3 DNA reads TGTGCCACGGGGGGGCGGGCGAACAATCAGCCCCAGCATTTT. Translation: CATGGRANNQPQHF.

The V gene is TRBV4-2, the J gene TRBJ1-1, with D perhaps TRBD1 (5 bases). With 1 base removed from V and 3 bases from J, the gap between germline ends came to 18 bases. Looked up from germline, CDR1 is LGHNA and CDR2 is YNFKEQ. The CDR3 has 17 residues. The CDR3 protein is CASSQGPGLREDTEAFF. CDR3 nucleotides: TGTGCCAGCAGCCAAGGCCCGGGACTCCGAGAGGACACTGAAGCTTTCTTT.